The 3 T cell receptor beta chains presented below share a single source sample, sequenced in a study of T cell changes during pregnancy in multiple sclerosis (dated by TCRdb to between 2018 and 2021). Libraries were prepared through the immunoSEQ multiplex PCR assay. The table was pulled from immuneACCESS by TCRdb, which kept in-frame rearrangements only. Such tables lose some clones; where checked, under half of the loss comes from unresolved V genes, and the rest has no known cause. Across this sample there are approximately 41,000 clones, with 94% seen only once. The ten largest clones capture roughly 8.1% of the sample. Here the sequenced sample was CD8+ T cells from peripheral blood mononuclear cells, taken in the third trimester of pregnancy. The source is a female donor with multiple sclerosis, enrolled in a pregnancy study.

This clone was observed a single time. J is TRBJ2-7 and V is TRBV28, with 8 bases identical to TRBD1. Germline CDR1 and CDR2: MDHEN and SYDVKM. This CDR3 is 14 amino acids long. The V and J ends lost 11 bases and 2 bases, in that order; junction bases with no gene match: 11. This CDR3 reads CAESGQGLPYEQYF. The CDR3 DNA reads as TGTGCCGAAAGCGGACAGGGCCTACCCTACGAGCAGTACTTC.

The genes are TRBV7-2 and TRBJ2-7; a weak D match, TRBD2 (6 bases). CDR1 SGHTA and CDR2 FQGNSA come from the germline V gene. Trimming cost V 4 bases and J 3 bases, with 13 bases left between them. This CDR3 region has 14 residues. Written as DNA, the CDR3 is TGTGCCAGCAGCTCCCTCGGGAGTAACTACGAGCAGTACTTC. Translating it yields CASSSLGSNYEQYF.

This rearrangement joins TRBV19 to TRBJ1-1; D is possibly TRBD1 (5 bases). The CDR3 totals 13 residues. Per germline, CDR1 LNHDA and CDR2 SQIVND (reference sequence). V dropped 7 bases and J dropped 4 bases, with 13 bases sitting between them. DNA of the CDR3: TGTGCCAGTATAGGGGCGCGGGGCACTGAAGCTTTCTTT. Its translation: CASIGARGTEAFF.